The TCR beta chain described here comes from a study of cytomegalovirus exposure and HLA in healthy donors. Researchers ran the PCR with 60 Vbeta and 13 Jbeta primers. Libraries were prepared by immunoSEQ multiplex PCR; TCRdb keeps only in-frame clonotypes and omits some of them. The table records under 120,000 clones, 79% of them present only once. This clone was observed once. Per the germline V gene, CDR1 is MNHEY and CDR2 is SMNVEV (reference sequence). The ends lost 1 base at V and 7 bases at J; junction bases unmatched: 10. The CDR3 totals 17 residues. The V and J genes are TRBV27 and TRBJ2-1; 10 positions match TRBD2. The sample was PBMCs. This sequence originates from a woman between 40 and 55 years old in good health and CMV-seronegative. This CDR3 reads CASSLWASGGAVNEQFF. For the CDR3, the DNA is TGTGCCAGCAGTTTATGGGCAAGCGGGGGGGCCGTAAATGAGCAGTTCTTC.